Sequencing of this T cell receptor (beta chain) was carried out in a study of beta chain features in type 1 diabetes. On the study more broadly: All samples yielded roughly 100 million examined sorted cells. Study-wide points: The question of HLA type influencing TCRB rearrangement was one that remained unresolved here.

Reverse transcription of all isolated RNA meant that expressed TCRB transcripts were sequenced. Data came from immunoSEQ multiplex PCR; TCRdb stores just in-frame clones and leaves some out. The sample lists 130,000 to 150,000 clones; roughly a tenth were seen once. The V gene's germline CDR1 is SEHNR and CDR2 FQNEAQ (reference sequence). With 7 bases removed from V and 4 bases from J, the gap between germline ends came to 19 bases. The CDR3 runs to 16 residues. This clone has just a few counts. Antigen unknown. The chain joins TRBV7-9 to TRBJ2-2, with a weak D call TRBD2 (5 bases). This TCR was recovered from a man younger than 30 in good health. The sequencing sample was made of naive CD4+ T cells from blood. The CDR3 spells CASTLWPSSRTGELFF. The CDR3 bases are TGTGCCAGCACCCTTTGGCCTAGCTCGCGCACCGGGGAGCTGTTTTTT.